Here is one TCR beta chain with its context. The antigen is undetermined. The sample comes from a study of cytomegalovirus exposure and HLA in healthy donors. The germline V gene encodes CDR1 SEHNR and CDR2 FQNEAQ (reference sequence). The CDR3 has 13 amino acids. Trimming shortened V by 1 base and J by 9 bases, and 10 bases separated the two germline ends. The PCR used 60 Vbeta and 13 Jbeta primers. Here immunoSEQ multiplex PCR was the method, and the copy in TCRdb shows in-frame clones only, minus some. The sample table includes about 130,000 clones. The study, taken as a whole, reports: Most subjects had HLA-A and HLA-B alleles reportedly predicted accurately by TCR beta sequences. As was reported, the classifier diagnosed cytomegalovirus status with high specificity and sensitivity. Some segments of the V type, notably TRBV6-2 and TRBV6-3, were excluded as indistinguishable.

This TCR was recovered from a woman aged 55 to 70 in good health and CMV-seronegative. The material sequenced was PBMCs. The gene calls are TRBV7-9 and TRBJ1-5; no reliable D call. The CDR3 DNA follows: TGTGCCAGCAGCTTAGGGGTCTCGGGGCCCCAGCATTTT. It is translated as CASSLGVSGPQHF.